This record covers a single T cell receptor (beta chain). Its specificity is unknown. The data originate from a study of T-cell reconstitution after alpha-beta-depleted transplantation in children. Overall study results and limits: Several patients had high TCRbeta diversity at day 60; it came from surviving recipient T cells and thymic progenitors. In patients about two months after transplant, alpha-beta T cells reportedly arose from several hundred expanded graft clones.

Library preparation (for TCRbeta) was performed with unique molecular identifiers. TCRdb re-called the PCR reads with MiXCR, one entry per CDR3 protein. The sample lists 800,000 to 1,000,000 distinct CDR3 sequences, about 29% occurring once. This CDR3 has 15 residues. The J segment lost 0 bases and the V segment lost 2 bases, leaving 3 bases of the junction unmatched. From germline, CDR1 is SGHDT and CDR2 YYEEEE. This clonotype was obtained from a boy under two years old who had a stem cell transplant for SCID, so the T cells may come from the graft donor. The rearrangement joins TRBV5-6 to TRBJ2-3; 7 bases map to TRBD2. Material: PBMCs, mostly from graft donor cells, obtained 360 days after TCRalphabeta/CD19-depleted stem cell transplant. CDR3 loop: CASSLSSGSTDTQYF. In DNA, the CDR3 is TGTGCCAGCAGCTTAAGTAGCGGGAGCACAGATACGCAGTATTTT. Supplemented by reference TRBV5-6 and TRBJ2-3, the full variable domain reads DAGVTQSPTHLIKTRGQQVTLRCSPKSGHDTVSWYQQALGQGPQFIFQYYEEEERQRGNFPDRFSGHQFPNYSSELNVNALLLGDSALYLCASSLSSGSTDTQYFGPGTRLTVL.